The rows below give T cell receptor beta chains drawn from one sample of a study of response to subunit inactivated influenza vaccine. Each CDR3 protein is one row after TCRdb ran MiXCR on the RT-PCR reads. The sample contains 450,000 to 600,000 distinct CDR3 sequences, 7.5% to 8.5% of which appear only once. The specimen was PBMCs from blood, collected less than 30 months after vaccination. These receptors were collected from a man aged 45 to 70 who received an inactivated influenza vaccine. Both conserved end residues are part of each CDR3. A D gene is named only where the DNA matches it firmly. Clone size, where shown, is once, few, many, or a class for clones that have expanded.

d_call j_call v_call clone_size cdr3_aa cdr3_nt
TRBD2 TRBJ2-1 TRBV20-1 many CSAPEVSGSYNEQFF TGCAGTGCCCCGGAGGTTAGCGGGAGTTACAATGAGCAGTTCTTC
TRBD2 TRBJ2-4 TRBV7-2 - CASSLGLAGRIAKNIQYF TGTGCCAGCAGCTTAGGGCTAGCGGGAAGAATAGCCAAAAACATTCAGTACTTC
- TRBJ2-2 TRBV9 few CASSVVWDTGELFF TGTGCCAGCAGCGTAGTATGGGACACCGGGGAGCTGTTTTTT
- TRBJ1-3 TRBV12-3/TRBV12-4 - CASSNTRRGGNTIYF TGTGCCAGCAGCAATACGAGAAGAGGTGGAAACACCATATATTTT
TRBD1 TRBJ2-1 TRBV6-5 many CASSYATNRGNEQFF TGTGCCAGCAGTTACGCGACAAACAGGGGCAATGAGCAGTTCTTC
TRBD1 TRBJ1-5 TRBV7-2 - CASSYGTGINQPQHF TGTGCCAGCAGCTACGGGACAGGTATCAATCAGCCCCAGCATTTT
- TRBJ2-1 TRBV12-3/TRBV12-4 many CASKTREDEQFF TGTGCCAGCAAAACAAGGGAGGATGAGCAGTTCTTC
TRBD1 TRBJ1-5 TRBV20-1 many CSARDHDRGSNQPQHF TGCAGTGCTAGAGACCACGACAGGGGAAGCAATCAGCCCCAGCATTTT
TRBD2 TRBJ2-5 TRBV20-1 many CSATGLAVALETQYF TGCAGTGCTACGGGACTAGCGGTAGCCTTAGAGACCCAGTACTTC
- TRBJ1-5 TRBV27 - CASSSLGGNQPQHF TGTGCCAGCAGTTCCCTCGGGGGCAATCAGCCCCAGCATTTT
TRBD2 TRBJ2-1 TRBV5-1 - CASSLSPAGIEQFF TGCGCCAGCAGCTTGTCTCCAGCGGGAATTGAGCAGTTCTTC
- TRBJ2-7 TRBV5-1 many CASSLVTDATYEQYF TGCGCCAGCAGCTTGGTGACGGATGCAACCTACGAGCAGTACTTC
- TRBJ2-3 TRBV7-8 - CASSLAELPTDTQYF TGTGCCAGCAGCTTAGCGGAGCTACCCACAGATACGCAGTATTTT
- TRBJ2-2 TRBV29-1 many CSVVVTENTGELFF TGCAGCGTTGTAGTAACCGAGAACACCGGGGAGCTGTTTTTT
TRBD1 TRBJ2-7 TRBV11-2 few CASSFIRGQGGYEQYF TGTGCCAGCAGCTTTATAAGGGGACAGGGAGGATACGAGCAGTACTTC
TRBD2 TRBJ2-7 TRBV28 many CASGGAYEQYF TGTGCCAGCGGGGGGGCCTACGAGCAGTACTTC
TRBD2 TRBJ2-5 TRBV4-1 few CASSQSSGTRVETQYF TGCGCCAGCAGCCAAAGTAGTGGGACTAGAGTTGAGACCCAGTACTTC
- TRBJ1-2 TRBV6-5 few CASSYGGGYTF TGTGCCAGCAGTTACGGGGGAGGCTACACCTTC
TRBD1 TRBJ2-2 TRBV7-2 few CASRRDRPNTGELFF TGTGCCAGCAGAAGGGACAGACCGAACACCGGGGAGCTGTTTTTT
- TRBJ2-7 TRBV7-2 - CASSPRTAAYEQYF TGTGCCAGCAGCCCTCGGACGGCGGCCTACGAGCAGTACTTC
- TRBJ2-5 TRBV20-1 few CSALVGTLETQYF TGCAGTGCTCTTGTTGGGACCCTAGAGACCCAGTACTTC
- TRBJ2-3 TRBV15 many CATSSGRTTTDTQYF TGTGCCACCAGCAGCGGCAGGACAACAACAGATACGCAGTATTTT
- TRBJ2-5 TRBV5-1 many CASSLGGNEETQYF TGCGCCAGCAGCTTAGGAGGGAATGAAGAGACCCAGTACTTC
TRBD2 TRBJ2-5 TRBV5-1 many CASSLTQTSGKETQYF TGCGCCAGCAGCTTGACCCAGACTAGCGGAAAAGAGACCCAGTACTTC
TRBD1 TRBJ2-7 TRBV4-2 few CASSQYLTPDRGQVQYF TGTGCCAGCAGCCAATACCTAACCCCGGACAGGGGCCAGGTGCAGTACTTC
TRBD1 TRBJ1-5 TRBV4-1 few CASSLGQSFNQPQHF TGCGCCAGCAGCCTGGGACAGAGTTTTAATCAGCCCCAGCATTTT
- TRBJ1-2 TRBV7-2 - CASSSGRVRNGYTF TGTGCCAGCAGCTCGGGCAGGGTTCGGAATGGCTACACCTTC
- TRBJ2-7 TRBV6-5 - CASSYSAGAGEQYF TGTGCCAGCAGTTATTCCGCCGGGGCGGGCGAGCAGTACTTC
- TRBJ2-7 TRBV12-3/TRBV12-4 - CASSPSDKLYEQYF TGTGCCAGCAGCCCTTCAGACAAACTCTACGAGCAGTACTTC
TRBD2 TRBJ2-7 TRBV11-2 - CASSFASGAYEQYF TGTGCCAGCAGCTTTGCTAGCGGGGCCTACGAGCAGTACTTC
TRBD1 TRBJ2-1 TRBV9 many CASSPTTGGHYNEQFF TGTGCCAGCAGCCCAACCACAGGGGGTCACTACAATGAGCAGTTCTTC
TRBD1 TRBJ2-1 TRBV7-9 - CASSDRQGGTYNEQFF TGTGCCAGCAGCGACAGACAGGGGGGAACCTACAATGAGCAGTTCTTC
- TRBJ2-4 TRBV20-1 many CSARDIKLAEGVEYF TGCAGTGCTAGAGATATAAAACTCGCGGAGGGAGTGGAGTACTTC
- TRBJ1-5 TRBV19 - CASSEYIHSNQPQHF TGTGCCAGTAGTGAATACATCCATAGCAATCAGCCCCAGCATTTT
- TRBJ2-2 TRBV5-1 few CASSLDKAGELFF TGCGCCAGCAGCTTAGACAAGGCCGGGGAGCTGTTTTTT
TRBD2 TRBJ2-1 TRBV4-3 few CASSTTSGNNEQFF TGCGCCAGCAGTACGACTAGCGGCAACAATGAGCAGTTCTTC
- TRBJ1-2 TRBV6-2/TRBV6-3 - CASSRPGRGTYGYTF TGTGCCAGCAGCCGACCTGGCAGGGGAACCTATGGCTACACCTTC
- TRBJ2-1 TRBV5-4 - CASSLRSAPGNEQFF TGTGCCAGCAGCTTGCGATCAGCCCCCGGCAATGAGCAGTTCTTC
- TRBJ1-2 TRBV20-1 many CSARSDASGRPNYGYTF TGCAGTGCTAGATCCGACGCTTCAGGGAGACCTAACTATGGCTACACCTTC
- TRBJ1-2 TRBV20-1 - CSARVAEDNYGYTF TGCAGTGCTAGAGTGGCCGAGGATAACTATGGCTACACCTTC
- TRBJ1-2 TRBV20-1 few CSASDGTLNYGYTF TGCAGTGCTAGTGACGGGACACTAAACTATGGCTACACCTTC
- TRBJ2-3 TRBV3-1 many CASRHRDFFTDTQYF TGTGCCAGCAGACACCGGGACTTTTTCACAGATACGCAGTATTTT
TRBD2 TRBJ2-3 TRBV12-3/TRBV12-4 many CASNTWGTSGGRGDTQYF TGTGCCAGCAACACCTGGGGGACTAGCGGGGGTCGGGGAGATACGCAGTATTTT
TRBD2 TRBJ2-5 TRBV7-8 few CASSLARDSGRVRETQYF TGTGCCAGCAGCTTAGCAAGGGATAGCGGGAGAGTTAGAGAGACCCAGTACTTC
TRBD2 TRBJ2-4 TRBV7-9 few CASSSPGGGRSIQYF TGTGCCAGCAGCTCCCCCGGGGGGGGCCGTAGCATTCAGTACTTC
TRBD1 TRBJ2-4 TRBV27 few CASRGQGANIQYF TGTGCCAGCAGGGGACAGGGGGCTAACATTCAGTACTTC
- TRBJ1-5 TRBV5-6 - CASSFQQGSNQPQHF TGTGCCAGCAGCTTTCAACAGGGAAGCAATCAGCCCCAGCATTTT
- TRBJ2-1 TRBV6-2/TRBV6-3 few CASSLPLTQRFHNEQFF TGTGCCAGCAGTTTGCCCTTGACCCAAAGATTTCACAATGAGCAGTTCTTC
- TRBJ1-2 TRBV19 few CASSPLGSGFYGYTF TGTGCCAGTAGCCCATTAGGATCCGGGTTCTATGGCTACACCTTC
TRBD2 TRBJ2-3 TRBV29-1 many CSVRTSENTQYF TGCAGCGTTCGGACTAGCGAAAATACGCAGTATTTT